This T cell receptor (beta chain) comes out of a study of shared clonotypes between healthy human individuals. Profiled with immunoSEQ multiplex PCR; TCRdb holds only in-frame clones, not every one. Among about 2 million clones listed, around 96% were seen once. The ends were cut back, 0 bases at V and 3 bases at J, with 15 bases in the middle. The CDR3 covers 17 residues. Germline assignment: CDR1 SGHVS and CDR2 FQNEAQ. CD45RO-negative, CCR7-selected cells formed the naive CD8 fraction, which excluded terminally differentiated effector memory CD45RA+ cells. The source is a young man in good health. The rearrangement joins TRBV7-8 to TRBJ1-3; a possible D gene is TRBD1 (5 bases). Sequenced sample: naive CD8+ T cells sorted from blood. CDR3 region: CASSLAGEGSLGNTIYF. CDR3 DNA: TGTGCCAGCAGCTTAGCGGGGGAAGGCTCTCTTGGAAACACCATATATTTT.